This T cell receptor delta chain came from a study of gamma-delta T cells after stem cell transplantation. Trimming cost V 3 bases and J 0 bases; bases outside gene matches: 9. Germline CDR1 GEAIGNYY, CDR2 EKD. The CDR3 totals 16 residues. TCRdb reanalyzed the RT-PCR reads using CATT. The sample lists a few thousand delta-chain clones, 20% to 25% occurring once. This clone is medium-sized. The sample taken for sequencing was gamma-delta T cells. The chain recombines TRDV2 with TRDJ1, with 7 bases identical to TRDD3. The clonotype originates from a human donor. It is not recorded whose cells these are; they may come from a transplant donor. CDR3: CACDPLGIDYTDKLIF. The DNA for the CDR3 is TGTGCCTGTGACCCTTTGGGGATAGATTACACCGATAAACTCATCTTT.